These T cell receptor beta chains were read from a single sample in a study of T cell changes during pregnancy in multiple sclerosis. The protocol was immunoSEQ multiplex PCR, while the TCRdb copy is restricted to in-frame clones and leaves out a portion. The table includes fewer than 30,000 clones, approximately 90% detected once. Sample: CD8+ T cells from peripheral blood mononuclear cells, taken before pregnancy. The receptor set was obtained from a female donor with multiple sclerosis, enrolled in a pregnancy study. Both conserved end residues are part of each CDR3. The D gene is left open where the match is weak. Size tells how often a clone was seen (once, few, many) or the class of an expanded clone, and some rows leave it out.

NA	NA	TRBV5-1	TRBJ2-1	TGCGCCAGCAGCTTTGGGGCCGCGCCCCCCTACAATGAGCAGTTCTTC	CASSFGAAPPYNEQFF
NA	NA	TRBV11-3	TRBJ2-1	TGTGCCAGCAGCCTCCGTAGCTACAATGAGCAGTTCTTC	CASSLRSYNEQFF
NA	NA	TRBV28	TRBJ2-1	TGTGCCAGCAGTTTAACCGCTAGCGTACGCTCCTACAATGAGCAGTTCTTC	CASSLTASVRSYNEQFF
NA	NA	TRBV19	TRBJ1-2	TGTGCCAGTAGTATGTATACAGGGACCTATGGCTACACCTTC	CASSMYTGTYGYTF
NA	NA	TRBV27	TRBJ2-7	TGTGCCAGCAGTTCCCCGGGACAAACCTTCTACGAGCAGTACTTC	CASSSPGQTFYEQYF
NA	once	TRBV29-1	TRBJ1-2	TGCAGCGTTGTTGGTGGGTGGGAGGTCTATGGCTACACCTTC	CSVVGGWEVYGYTF
NA	NA	TRBV19	TRBJ2-1	TGTGCCAGTAGTACCCTCGGACACAGGCCTTCCTACAATGAGCAGTTCTTC	CASSTLGHRPSYNEQFF
TRBD2	once	TRBV7-3	TRBJ2-1	TGTGCCAGCAGCTTTTCAGCGGGGGCCTACAATGAGCAGTTCTTC	CASSFSAGAYNEQFF
TRBD1	NA	TRBV13	TRBJ2-5	TGTGCCAGCAGCTACGACAGGGGGGGTGAGACCCAGTACTTC	CASSYDRGGETQYF
TRBD1	NA	TRBV7-6	TRBJ2-2	TGTGCCAGCAGCCAGAGTCCGGGACAGGGAATGACCGGGGAGCTGTTTTTT	CASSQSPGQGMTGELFF
NA	NA	TRBV9	TRBJ2-1	TGTGCCAGCAGGCCTACTATGCCCCTTGTACCGTACAATGAGCAGTTCTTC	CASRPTMPLVPYNEQFF
NA	once	TRBV2	TRBJ2-4	TGTGCCAGCAGCCGAGAACGGGGTAACAAAAACATTCAGTACTTC	CASSRERGNKNIQYF
TRBD2	NA	TRBV27	TRBJ2-5	TGTGCCAGCTCACCCGTATTAGCGGGGTCCCTTCTCCAAGAGACCCAGTACTTC	CASSPVLAGSLLQETQYF
TRBD2	NA	TRBV19	TRBJ2-7	TGTGCCAGTAGTATAACGGGAGGGGAGCAGTACTTC	CASSITGGEQYF
TRBD2	NA	TRBV7-3	TRBJ2-3	TGTGCCAGCAGCTGGGGGAGCGGGAGTTACACAGATACGCAGTATTTT	CASSWGSGSYTDTQYF
TRBD1	NA	TRBV19	TRBJ1-5	TGTGCCAGTAGTATACCTCGGGACAGGGGGTGGGGAAATCAGCCCCAGCATTTT	CASSIPRDRGWGNQPQHF
NA	NA	TRBV30	TRBJ2-7	TGTGCCTGGGCGGTAGGGACTCTGTCCTACGAGCAGTACTTC	CAWAVGTLSYEQYF
NA	NA	TRBV7-9	TRBJ2-1	TGTGCCAGCAGCTGGCGGGGGCCGGAGTTCTTC	CASSWRGPEFF
NA	NA	TRBV7-2	TRBJ1-3	TGTGCCAGTAGGGGGGGGTCTGGAAACACCATATATTTT	CASRGGSGNTIYF
NA	NA	TRBV7-7	TRBJ2-5	TGTGCCAGCAGCGCCGACAGGGACTTGTACCAAGAGACCCAGTACTTC	CASSADRDLYQETQYF
NA	NA	TRBV27	TRBJ1-5	TGTGCCAGCAGTTCCTGGCAAAATCAGCCCCAGCATTTT	CASSSWQNQPQHF
NA	NA	TRBV11-2	TRBJ2-2	TGTGCCAGCAGCTTAGCTAGGCGACTAACGTCGGCCGGGGAGCTGTTTTTT	CASSLARRLTSAGELFF
TRBD2	NA	TRBV7-6	TRBJ2-5	TGTGCCAGCAGCAAGACAGCGGGGGTTCGGGAGACCCAGTACTTC	CASSKTAGVRETQYF
NA	NA	TRBV27	TRBJ2-7	TGTGCCAGCAGCACGGCGGAGGGCAAGGTTAACGAGCAGTACTTC	CASSTAEGKVNEQYF
NA	NA	TRBV9	TRBJ2-5	TGTGCCAGCAGTTCGGGGTTGGACAGTCAAGAGACCCAGTACTTC	CASSSGLDSQETQYF
TRBD2	once	TRBV5-4	TRBJ2-1	TGTGCCAGCAAAGCGGGGACGTACAATGAGCAGTTCTTC	CASKAGTYNEQFF
TRBD1	NA	TRBV4-1	TRBJ1-4	TGCGCCAGCAGCCAAGATCGGGGGACAGGGAATGAAAAACTGTTTTTT	CASSQDRGTGNEKLFF
NA	NA	TRBV6-1	TRBJ2-6	TGTGCCAGCAGTGAAGCTTCGGGTGCCGGGGCCAACGTCCTGACTTTC	CASSEASGAGANVLTF
TRBD1	NA	TRBV15	TRBJ2-3	TGTGCCACCAGCAGAGAAGGTCGAGGGGGCCGCACAGATACGCAGTATTTT	CATSREGRGGRTDTQYF
NA	NA	TRBV7-6	TRBJ2-7	TGTGCCAGCAGCTTGGAAAAACAGGGCCCCAACCCTTACGAGCAGTACTTC	CASSLEKQGPNPYEQYF
TRBD2	NA	TRBV5-6	TRBJ2-3	TGTGCCAGCAGTCTCTCCGCGGGGGGAAGCCCAGATACGCAGTATTTT	CASSLSAGGSPDTQYF
NA	NA	TRBV4-3	TRBJ1-2	TGCGCCAGCAGCTACTACCAGGGGACTATTGGCTACACCTTC	CASSYYQGTIGYTF
NA	NA	TRBV5-4	TRBJ1-2	TGTGCCAGCAGCTTGGGGCCCAACTTGGGCCCTAACTATGGCTACACCTTC	CASSLGPNLGPNYGYTF
TRBD2	once	TRBV30	TRBJ2-5	TGTGCCTGGAGTGTACATCAAACTAGCGGGAGGCGGAAGACCCAGTACTTC	CAWSVHQTSGRRKTQYF
TRBD2	NA	TRBV7-9	TRBJ2-1	TGTGCCAGCCGACTAGCGGGAGGACATGAGCAGTTCTTC	CASRLAGGHEQFF
TRBD1	NA	TRBV10-3	TRBJ2-7	TGTGCCATCAGTGGGGGACAGGGAGGGGCCTCCTACGAGCAGTACTTC	CAISGGQGGASYEQYF
NA	NA	TRBV13	TRBJ2-7	TGTGCCAGCGTCCGGTGGAGCTCCTACGAGCAGTACTTC	CASVRWSSYEQYF
NA	NA	TRBV7-9	TRBJ2-5	TGTGCCAGCAGTTCCCGAGGGAGCGATCAAGAGACCCAGTACTTC	CASSSRGSDQETQYF
NA	NA	TRBV9	TRBJ1-2	TGTGCCAGCAGCGGGATCGGGTATGGCTACACCTTC	CASSGIGYGYTF
TRBD2	NA	TRBV27	TRBJ2-2	TGTGCCAGCAGTTCCACTAGCGGGGGGTTCACCGGGGAGCTGTTTTTT	CASSSTSGGFTGELFF
NA	NA	TRBV6-6	TRBJ2-2	TGTGCCAGCAGTTACCGAAACTCCGGGGAGCTGTTTTTT	CASSYRNSGELFF
TRBD1	NA	TRBV25-1	TRBJ1-3	TGTGCCAGCAGTCGTACAGGGGGCGGAAACACCATATATTTT	CASSRTGGGNTIYF
NA	NA	TRBV2	TRBJ1-2	TGTGCCAGCAGTGTAGTCAGGGTACTCTATGGCTACACCTTC	CASSVVRVLYGYTF
NA	NA	TRBV10-3	TRBJ1-1	TGTGCCATCAGTGAGCCGAGGTATAACACTGAAGCTTTCTTT	CAISEPRYNTEAFF
TRBD2	NA	TRBV28	TRBJ2-3	TGTGCCAGCAGTCTCGGACTAGTCCAAAGCACAGATACGCAGTATTTT	CASSLGLVQSTDTQYF
TRBD1	NA	TRBV6-5	TRBJ1-1	TGTGCCAGCAGTTACCCTAACAGGGGCGACACTGAAGCTTTCTTT	CASSYPNRGDTEAFF